Reported below is one TCR beta chain. Antigen unknown. Unique molecular identifiers were present in the TCR beta cDNA libraries. Roughly 0.5 million cDNA molecules were obtained from around 1 to 9.1 million T cells. TCRdb redid the calling of the PCR reads with MiXCR, one entry per CDR3 protein. Of hundreds of thousands of distinct CDR3 sequences in the sample, roughly 45% are singletons; the top ten hold 9.5% to 13%. Unmatched junction bases numbered 1, after V lost 2 bases and J lost 0 bases. CDR1 SGHAT and CDR2 FQNNGV come from the germline V gene. The CDR3 has 15 amino acids. This record belongs to a study of post-analysis software for immune sequencing data. Study-wide points: Strong same-batch co-clustering of samples appeared with F measure clustering. Relative to controls, patients had about 5 TRBV segments at higher frequency, with TRBV5-6, TRBV5-1 and TRBV20-1 among these.

This clonotype was obtained from a girl aged 5-17 years with multiple sclerosis. This rearrangement joins TRBV11-2 to TRBJ2-5, with 9 bases identical to TRBD2. The material sequenced was blood. The CDR3 protein is CASSLRGRDQETQYF. CDR3 nucleotides: TGTGCCAGCAGCTTACGCGGGAGGGACCAAGAGACCCAGTACTTC. The full variable domain, with the rest looked up from reference TRBV11-2 and TRBJ2-5, is EAGVAQSPRYKIIEKRQSVAFWCNPISGHATLYWYQQILGQGPKLLIQFQNNGVVDDSQLPKDRFSAERLKGVDSTLKIQPAKLEDSAVYLCASSLRGRDQETQYFGPGTRLLVL.